This T cell receptor beta chain was documented in a study of cytomegalovirus exposure and HLA in healthy donors. Primers for the PCR totalled 60 Vbeta and 13 Jbeta. Repertoires were generated with immunoSEQ multiplex PCR, while TCRdb's copy carries only in-frame clones and drops some. The sample has about 120,000 clones; over 8.5% are singletons. The ends lost 4 bases at V and 4 bases at J; junction bases unmatched: 11. The germline gives CDR1 GTSNPN, CDR2 SVGIG (reference sequence). The length of the CDR3 is 16 residues. Study outcomes and limitations: TCR sequences were mostly rare, though some public TCRs occurred in many donors. Being productive about 90% or about 30% of the time was typical of most TCR beta V segments in an earlier analysis.

This clone has more than one count but fewer than ten. Its antigen is still unknown. Sequencing was done on a sample of PBMCs. V usage is TRBV30 and J usage is TRBJ2-1; TRBD2 agrees at 9 bases. The sequence was collected from a middle-aged woman in good health and CMV-seropositive. CDR3 coding DNA: TGTGCCTGGAAACCTCGGACTAGCGCTTCTTACAATGAGCAGTTCTTC. Translation: CAWKPRTSASYNEQFF. Full variable domain (outside the CDR3, taken from reference TRBV30 and TRBJ2-1): SQTIHQWPATLVQPVGSPLSLECTVEGTSNPNLYWYRQAAGRGLQLLFYSVGIGQISSEVPQNLSASRPQDRQFILSSKKLLLSDSGFYLCAWKPRTSASYNEQFFGPGTRLTVL.